This record looks at one T cell receptor (beta chain) sequence and its context. Its matching antigen is unknown. A patient was excluded if there was uncontrolled infection, other autoimmune disease, pregnancy or lactation. Together with thyroid ultrasound, orbital computed tomography, serum thyroxine and TRAb, clinical symptoms were used for diagnoses. The entry originates in a study of T cells in Graves' hyperthyroidism and ophthalmopathy. Study-wide results and limits: A median around 6.4 months before onset, the model predicted ophthalmopathy. Blood shared most expanded thyroid clonotypes above 0.001.

Deletions cut 5 bases from V and 6 bases from J, with 17 bases between. The V gene's germline CDR1 is SNHLY and CDR2 FYNNEI. This CDR3 has 14 residues. Template material for amplifying TCR beta CDR3 regions consisted of RNA transcripts. First-round RT-PCR targeting the TCR CDR3 was performed with the HTBI primer set. Each CDR3 protein is one row after TCRdb ran MiXCR on the multiplex PCR reads. The sample holds around 540,000 distinct CDR3 sequences, about half seen once. The receptor's source is a woman aged 18-29 years with Graves' hyperthyroidism. Sequences were obtained from peripheral blood or thyroid tissue (not recorded which). This chain connects TRBV2 to TRBJ2-7; D is perhaps TRBD1 or TRBD2 (6 bases each). The CDR3 spells CASSLSSGASEQYF. CDR3 in DNA: TGTGCCAGCAGTTTATCCTCGGGGGCTAGCGAGCAGTACTTC.